The 8 T cell receptor beta chains given below trace back to one sample, sequenced in a study of cytomegalovirus exposure and HLA in healthy donors. The study ran its PCR with 60 Vbeta and 13 Jbeta primers. The repertoire was sequenced with immunoSEQ multiplex PCR; TCRdb's copy has only in-frame clones and lacks some. The sample holds 100,000 or so clones, roughly 80% seen once. The sample taken for sequencing was PBMCs. Receptors were obtained from a man younger than 40 in good health and CMV-seropositive.

The CDR3 coding sequence is TGTGCCAGCAGCGTAGGAGGGGGACCCTCGTATGGCTACACCTTC. It codes for CASSVGGGPSYGYTF. This chain uses TRBV9 with TRBJ1-2; possible D gene TRBD1, 6 bases. Per the germline V gene, CDR1 is SGDLS and CDR2 is YYNGEE. This CDR3 has 15 amino acids. V shed 0 bases and J shed 5 bases, with 14 bases lying between them.

The J gene is TRBJ1-1, the V gene TRBV4-2, with D perhaps matching TRBD1 (6 bases). The ends were cut back, 1 base at V and 7 bases at J, with 16 bases in the middle. CDR1 LGHNA and CDR2 YNFKEQ come from the germline V gene. CDR3 length equals 15 residues. In DNA form, the CDR3 reads TGTGCCAGCAGCCAAGTAGGAAGGGACACCTATGAAGCTTTCTTT. Translating it yields CASSQVGRDTYEAFF.

V is TRBV2 and J is TRBJ2-7, with 9 positions matching TRBD1. CDR1 is SNHLY and CDR2 is FYNNEI in the germline V gene. This CDR3 has 14 residues. Unmatched junction bases numbered 5, after V lost 5 bases and J lost 3 bases. CDR3 in amino acids: CASSPDRGDYEQYF. CDR3 nucleotide sequence: TGTGCCAGCAGTCCCGACAGGGGGGACTACGAGCAGTACTTC. The whole variable domain, remainder taken from reference TRBV2 and TRBJ2-7, is EPEVTQTPSHQVTQMGQEVILRCVPISNHLYFYWYRQILGQKVEFLVSFYNNEISEKSEIFDDQFSVERPDGSNFTLKIRSTKLEDSAMYFCASSPDRGDYEQYFGPGTRLTVT.

This chain links TRBV5-1 with TRBJ1-2; a weak D match, TRBD1 (5 bases). This CDR3 is 14 amino acids long. Germline CDR1 is SGHRS and CDR2 is YFSETQ. The ends were cut back, 4 bases at V and 4 bases at J, with 14 bases in the middle. CDR3 region: CASSNWGGFYGYTF. CDR3 sequence (DNA): TGCGCCAGCAGCAACTGGGGCGGTTTCTATGGCTACACCTTC.

This clone was seen once. The chain uses TRBV5-1 and TRBJ2-5, with D possibly being TRBD1 (5 bases). Looked up from germline, CDR1 is SGHRS and CDR2 is YFSETQ. V lost 1 base and J 5 bases, leaving 9 bases between the germline ends. This CDR3 region has 13 residues. CDR3 nucleotides: TGCGCCAGCAGCTTGCAGGCAGGGGAGACCCAGTACTTC. Translating it yields CASSLQAGETQYF.

This chain links TRBV7-2 with TRBJ2-3, with 8 bases matching TRBD2. The V and J ends lost 5 bases and 4 bases, in that order; junction bases with no gene match: 8. The CDR3 has 15 residues. Germline-derived CDR1 and CDR2 are SGHTA and FQGNSA. In DNA form, the CDR3 reads TGTGCCAGCAGCAAAGGGCTAGCGGGTGCAGATACGCAGTATTTT. This codes for CASSKGLAGADTQYF. Complete variable domain (other parts from reference TRBV7-2 and TRBJ2-3): GAGVSQSPSNKVTEKGKDVELRCDPISGHTALYWYRQSLGQGLEFLIYFQGNSAPDKSGLPSDRFSAERTGGSVSTLTIQRTQQEDSAVYLCASSKGLAGADTQYFGPGTRLTVL.

The rearrangement links TRBV7-2 to TRBJ2-1; TRBD2 aligns across 7 bases. The germline V gene encodes CDR1 SGHTA and CDR2 FQGNSA. V lost 10 bases to trimming and J lost 4 bases; unmatched junction nucleotides: 10. The CDR3 totals 14 residues. Here the CDR3 reads CAIRSGVGYNEQFF. The CDR3 DNA reads as TGTGCCATCAGAAGCGGGGTAGGATACAATGAGCAGTTCTTC.

V is TRBV6-1 and J is TRBJ1-3; 7 bases align to TRBD1. J lost 1 base, V lost 4 bases, and 1 base had no gene match. The germline CDR1 and CDR2 sequences are MNHNS and SASEGT. The CDR3 is 14 amino acids. This CDR3 reads CASSGQGSGNTIYF. CDR3 in DNA: TGTGCCAGCAGTGGACAGGGATCTGGAAACACCATATATTTT.